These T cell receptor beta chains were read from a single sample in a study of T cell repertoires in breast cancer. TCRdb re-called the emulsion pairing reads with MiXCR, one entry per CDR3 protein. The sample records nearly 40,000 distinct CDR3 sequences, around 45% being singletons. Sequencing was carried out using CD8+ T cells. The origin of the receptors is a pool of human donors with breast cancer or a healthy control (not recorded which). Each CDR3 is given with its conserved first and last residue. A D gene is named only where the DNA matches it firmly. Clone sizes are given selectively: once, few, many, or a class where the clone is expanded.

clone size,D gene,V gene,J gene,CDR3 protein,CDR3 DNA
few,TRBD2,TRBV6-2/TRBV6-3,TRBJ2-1,CASSLRWGGYNEQFF,TGTGCCAGCAGCCTACGCTGGGGGGGCTACAATGAGCAGTTCTTC
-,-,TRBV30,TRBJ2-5,CAWSVLFGQETQYF,TGTGCCTGGAGTGTACTCTTTGGTCAAGAGACCCAGTACTTC
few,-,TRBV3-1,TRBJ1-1,CASSHRTGPAFF,TGTGCCAGCAGCCATCGGACGGGTCCAGCTTTCTTT
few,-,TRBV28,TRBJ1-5,CASSPPTGGNQPQHF,TGTGCCAGCAGTCCCCCGACAGGCGGCAATCAGCCCCAGCATTTT
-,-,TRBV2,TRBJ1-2,CASSEGSDPRRTTF,TGTGCCAGCAGTGAAGGGTCAGACCCTCGAAGGACCACCTTC
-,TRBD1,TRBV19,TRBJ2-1,CASSRGRDRANEQFF,TGTGCCAGTAGTAGGGGAAGGGACAGGGCCAATGAGCAGTTCTTC
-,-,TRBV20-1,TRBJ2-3,CSVGRTSTDTQCF,TGCAGCGTAGGGCGGACAAGCACAGATACGCAGTGTTTT
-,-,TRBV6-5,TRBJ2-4,CASSPGLAKNIQYF,TGTGCCAGCAGTCCAGGGCTAGCCAAAAACATTCAGTACTTC
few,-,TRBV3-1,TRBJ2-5,CASSQGYSFQETQYF,TGTGCCAGCAGCCAAGGATACAGCTTCCAAGAGACCCAGTACTTC
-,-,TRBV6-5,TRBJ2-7,CASSYSDFSSEQYF,TGTGCCAGCAGTTACTCGGACTTTAGCAGCGAGCAGTACTTC
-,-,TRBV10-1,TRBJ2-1,CASSESAGAEDEQFF,TGCGCCAGCAGTGAGTCTGCGGGGGCCGAGGATGAGCAGTTCTTC
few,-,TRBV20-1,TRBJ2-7,CSAREGSDSYEQYF,TGCAGTGCTAGAGAAGGCTCGGACAGCTACGAGCAGTACTTC
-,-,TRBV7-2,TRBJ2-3,CASSLGRLVGGTDTQYF,TGTGCCAGCAGCTTAGGGAGACTAGTGGGGGGCACAGATACGCAGTATTTT
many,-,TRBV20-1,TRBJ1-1,CSARDPWDTEAFF,TGCAGTGCTAGAGATCCGTGGGACACTGAAGCTTTCTTT
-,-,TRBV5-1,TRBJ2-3,CASSSYGASTDTQYF,TGCGCCAGCAGCTCGTACGGGGCGAGCACAGATACGCAGTATTTT
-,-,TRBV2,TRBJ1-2,CASSVGLYGYTF,TGTGCCAGCAGTGTGGGCCTCTATGGCTACACCTTC
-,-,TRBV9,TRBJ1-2,CASSVDRNYGYTF,TGTGCCAGCAGCGTAGACAGAAACTATGGCTACACCTTC
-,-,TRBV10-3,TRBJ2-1,CAISEWDNEQFF,TGTGCCATCAGTGAGTGGGACAATGAGCAGTTCTTC
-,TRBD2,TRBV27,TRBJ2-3,CASSLSSYPPGTSGREVRTQYF,TGTGCCAGCAGTTTATCGTCATATCCTCCCGGGACTAGCGGGAGAGAGGTACGTACGCAGTATTTT
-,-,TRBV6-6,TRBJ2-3,CASSYSFGSTDTQYF,TGTGCCAGCAGTTACTCATTTGGGTCCACAGATACGCAGTATTTT
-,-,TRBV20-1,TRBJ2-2,CSGQGNTGELFF,TGCAGTGGGCAGGGCAACACCGGGGAGCTGTTTTTT
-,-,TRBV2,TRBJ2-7,CASSSPWAYEQYF,TGTGCCAGCAGTTCTCCTTGGGCCTACGAGCAGTACTTC
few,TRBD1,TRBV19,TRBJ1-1,CASNPTGRHTEAFF,TGTGCCAGTAACCCGACAGGGCGGCACACTGAAGCTTTCTTT
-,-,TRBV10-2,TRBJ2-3,CASSESIGDGTDTQYF,TGCGCCAGCAGTGAGTCGATTGGTGACGGCACAGATACGCAGTATTTT
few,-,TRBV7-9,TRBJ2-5,CASSLQGGQETQYF,TGTGCCAGCAGCTTACAGGGGGGCCAAGAGACCCAGTACTTC